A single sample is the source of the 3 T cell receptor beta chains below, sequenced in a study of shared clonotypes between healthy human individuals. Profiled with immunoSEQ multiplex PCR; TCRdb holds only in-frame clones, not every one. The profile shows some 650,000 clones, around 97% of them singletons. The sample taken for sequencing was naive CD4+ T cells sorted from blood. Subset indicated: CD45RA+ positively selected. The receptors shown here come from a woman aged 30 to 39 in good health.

DNA of the CDR3: TGTGCCAGCAGTCCGAGGTCCAGGGGCCAGAACACTGAAGCTTTCTTT. Protein product: CASSPRSRGQNTEAFF. This chain joins TRBV27 and TRBJ1-1; D possibly corresponds to TRBD1 (6 bases). Germline V CDR1 and CDR2: MNHEY, SMNVEV (reference sequence). The V gene lost 5 bases and the J gene lost 1 base, with 17 bases spanning the gap. This CDR3 has 16 residues.

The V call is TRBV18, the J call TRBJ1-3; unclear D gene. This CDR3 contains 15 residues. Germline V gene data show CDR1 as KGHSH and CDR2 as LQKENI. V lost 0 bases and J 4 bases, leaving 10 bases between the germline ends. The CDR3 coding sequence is TGTGCCAGCTCACCACCAGAGGCGGGGGGAAACACCATATATTTT. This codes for CASSPPEAGGNTIYF.

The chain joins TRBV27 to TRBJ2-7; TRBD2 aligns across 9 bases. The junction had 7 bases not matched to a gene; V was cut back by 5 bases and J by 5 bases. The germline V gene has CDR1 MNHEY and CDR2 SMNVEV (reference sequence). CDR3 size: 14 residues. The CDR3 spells CASSPNSGSNEQYF. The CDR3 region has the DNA TGTGCCAGCAGTCCCAATAGCGGGAGTAACGAGCAGTACTTC.